This T cell receptor (beta chain) was identified in a study of blood T cell repertoires in COVID-19. Study in general: PBMCs, B-cell-depleted T cells, or T cells provided the cDNA or gDNA that made up the material.

Generated by immunoSEQ multiplex PCR, the TCRdb table keeps only in-frame clones and is missing some. In the table there are around 140,000 clones, about 80% of which are singletons. Germline V lookup: CDR1 MNHNS, CDR2 SASEGT. V was clipped by 2 bases and J by 3 bases; unmatched bases: 3. The CDR3 totals 14 residues. The chain is built from TRBV6-1 and TRBJ2-7; 8 bases fit TRBD1. The sequenced sample was peripheral blood. The receptor comes from a man aged 50 to 59 with acute or convalescent COVID-19. CDR3 residues: CASSESGTGYEQYF. The DNA of the CDR3 is TGTGCCAGCAGTGAATCCGGGACAGGCTACGAGCAGTACTTC.